The entry below describes one TCR beta chain. Its target is unknown. PCR was performed a second time for about 6 to 11 cycles using a sample-barcoded 5' primer and a J-beta primer mix. MiXCR, run by TCRdb on the 5' RACE reads, gives a single entry per CDR3 protein. Of hundreds of thousands of distinct CDR3 sequences in the sample, under 30% are singletons; the top ten hold 15% to 20%. Total RNA was extracted at no less than 5.5 micrograms per sample. This CDR3 comprises 19 residues. Germline loops: CDR1 SQVTM, CDR2 ANQGSEA. The V gene end was trimmed by 2 bases and the J gene end by 0 bases; junction bases not matched to a gene: 13. This entry belongs to a study of blood T cells in healthy people across ages. Findings and caveats of the study: As age increased, TCR beta diversity per million T cells fell in a roughly linear fashion.

The chain carries TRBV29-1 and TRBJ2-1; 10 nucleotides agree with TRBD2. The sequenced sample was blood. This clonotype was obtained from a woman older than 75 in good health. The CDR3: CSVELASGSQLGSYNEQFF. The CDR3 DNA follows: TGCAGCGTTGAATTAGCTAGCGGGAGTCAATTGGGCTCCTACAATGAGCAGTTCTTC.